Listed here is a single T cell receptor beta chain. RNA transcripts were the template for amplifying TCR beta CDR3 regions. HTBI primers drove first-round RT-PCR of the TCR CDR3. TCRdb reprocessed the multiplex PCR reads with MiXCR, giving one entry per CDR3 protein. The top ten hold roughly 7% of the sample, which has 640,000 or so distinct CDR3 sequences, over 12% seen once. The CDR3 has 14 amino acids. Germline V gene lookup returns CDR1 SGHAT and CDR2 FQDESV (reference sequence). V trimming: 4 bases; J trimming: 6 bases; junction bases outside the gene matches: 4. The data stem from a study of T cells in Graves' hyperthyroidism and ophthalmopathy.

This receptor was obtained from a woman aged 18-29 years with Graves' ophthalmopathy. The sample taken for sequencing was blood. This sequence joins TRBV11-1 and TRBJ2-3; 10 nucleotides agree with TRBD1. The DNA of the CDR3 is TGTGCCAGCAGCTACGGGACAGGGGTGGATACGCAGTATTTT. This codes for CASSYGTGVDTQYF.